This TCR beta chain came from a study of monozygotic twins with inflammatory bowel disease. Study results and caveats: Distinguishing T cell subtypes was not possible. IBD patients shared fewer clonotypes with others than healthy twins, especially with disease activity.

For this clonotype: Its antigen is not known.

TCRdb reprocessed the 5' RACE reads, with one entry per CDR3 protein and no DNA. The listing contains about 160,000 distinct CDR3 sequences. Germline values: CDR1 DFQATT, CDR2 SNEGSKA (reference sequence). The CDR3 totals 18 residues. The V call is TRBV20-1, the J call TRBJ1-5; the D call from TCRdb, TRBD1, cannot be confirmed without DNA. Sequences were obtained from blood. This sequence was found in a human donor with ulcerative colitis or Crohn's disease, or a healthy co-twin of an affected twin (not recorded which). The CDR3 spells CSARGRDRGPYSNQPQHF.